The 22 T cell receptor beta chains given below trace back to one sample, sequenced in a study of OX40 agonist ivuxolimab in advanced cancers. Library method: the immunoSEQ multiplex PCR assay. Held by TCRdb, this immuneACCESS table contains in-frame sequences only and omits some clones. Under half of the omission traces to an unresolved V gene where checked; the cause of the rest is unknown. The sample data list roughly 32,000 clones, and 92% of these were observed just once. The ten largest make up around 4% of the sample. The starting material was CD4+ or CD8+ T cells sorted from blood, obtained in a trial of the OX40 agonist ivuxolimab. All receptors derive from an adult with an advanced solid tumor such as melanoma, head and neck, liver or kidney cancer.

The chain has TRBV5-5 and TRBJ1-2; 8 bases match TRBD1. Per germline, CDR1 SGHKS and CDR2 YYEKEE (reference sequence). CDR3 size: 15 residues. The V and J ends lost 4 bases and 4 bases, in that order; junction bases with no gene match: 9. This CDR3 is CASSEGQAPIYGYTF. The CDR3 DNA is TGTGCCAGCAGCGAGGGACAGGCCCCAATCTATGGCTACACCTTC.

The chain joins TRBV6-5 to TRBJ1-1, with D perhaps matching TRBD1 (5 bases). Trimming cost V 4 bases and J 5 bases, with 11 bases left between them. Germline CDR1 MNHEY, CDR2 SVGAGI. This CDR3 is 13 amino acids long. The CDR3 coding sequence is TGTGCCAGCAGTTTCGAGGGGAGGACTGAAGCTTTCTTT. Translated, it gives CASSFEGRTEAFF.

The chain couples TRBV6-1 to TRBJ1-1; D is undetermined. Germline loops: CDR1 MNHNS, CDR2 SASEGT. This CDR3 has 15 amino acids. V was trimmed by 6 bases and J by 0 bases, leaving 14 bases between them. The CDR3 nucleotides read TGTGCCAGCAGCCTTGGACCGAACATGAACACTGAAGCTTTCTTT. Translated, it gives CASSLGPNMNTEAFF.

The chain carries TRBV11-2 and TRBJ1-6; the D gene is possibly TRBD1 (5 bases). Per the germline V gene, CDR1 is SGHAT and CDR2 is FQNNGV. This CDR3 comprises 15 residues. V was trimmed by 2 bases and J by 3 bases, leaving 8 bases between them. The CDR3 spells CASSLRGDYNSPLHF. In DNA form, the CDR3 reads TGTGCCAGCAGCTTAAGGGGAGACTATAATTCACCCCTCCACTTT.

The chain is built from TRBV11-2 and TRBJ2-3; TRBD2 matches 7 bases. Trimming removed 5 bases from V and 2 bases from J; junction bases left unmatched: 10. The CDR3 length is 16 residues. The V gene's germline CDR1 is SGHAT and CDR2 FQNNGV. CDR3 loop: CASSPLAGLTTDTQYF. CDR3 nucleotides: TGTGCCAGCAGCCCTCTGGCGGGACTAACCACAGATACGCAGTATTTT.

V usage is TRBV29-1 and J usage is TRBJ2-1; D call uncertain. Trimming pared 5 bases from V and 8 bases from J, leaving 16 bases between. This CDR3 contains 13 residues. Germline V gene lookup returns CDR1 SQVTM and CDR2 ANQGSEA. The CDR3 nucleotides are TGCAGCGTTCGGTCTCTATTTGGGGATGAGCAGTTCTTC. Its protein is CSVRSLFGDEQFF.

The chain has TRBV28 and TRBJ1-2, with D perhaps matching TRBD1 (5 bases). This CDR3 contains 12 residues. Looked up from germline, CDR1 is MDHEN and CDR2 is SYDVKM. Trimming stripped 10 bases from V and 2 bases from J, with 11 bases between. The CDR3 DNA reads as TGTGCCAACGGGGGGGGAAACTATGGCTACACCTTC. It encodes CANGGGNYGYTF.

The chain couples TRBV29-1 to TRBJ1-4; possible D gene TRBD1, 5 bases. CDR1 is SQVTM and CDR2 is ANQGSEA in the germline V gene. The CDR3 has 17 residues. Between the trimmed V and J ends, which lost 8 bases and 7 bases, there was a span of 29 bases. CDR3: CSPIWGSKNIGGEKLFF. CDR3 in DNA: TGCAGCCCCATTTGGGGCTCCAAGAACATCGGAGGTGAAAAACTGTTTTTT.

The chain uses TRBV29-1 and TRBJ2-7; TRBD2 matches 9 bases. Germline V CDR1 and CDR2: SQVTM, ANQGSEA. The CDR3 extends over 13 amino acids. With 4 bases clipped from V and 7 bases from J, the junction kept 8 bases outside the gene matches. The CDR3 DNA reads as TGCAGCGTTGGTATAGCGGGAGCCGGGGAGCAGTACTTC. As protein: CSVGIAGAGEQYF.

J is TRBJ2-2 and V is TRBV18, with D perhaps matching TRBD2 (5 bases). Looked up from germline, CDR1 is KGHSH and CDR2 is LQKENI. Between the trimmed V and J ends, which lost 5 bases and 2 bases, there was a span of 9 bases. The CDR3 consists of 14 residues. The CDR3 DNA sequence: TGTGCCAGCTCAGCGGGTTATAACACCGGGGAGCTGTTTTTT. Translated: CASSAGYNTGELFF. Together with reference TRBV18 and TRBJ2-2, the CDR3 gives the full variable domain: NAGVMQNPRHLVRRRGQEARLRCSPMKGHSHVYWYRQLPEEGLKFMVYLQKENIIDESGMPKERFSAEFPKEGPSILRIQQVVRGDSAAYFCASSAGYNTGELFFGEGSRLTVL.

The V call is TRBV28, the J call TRBJ1-1, with a weak D call TRBD1 (6 bases). Trimming took off 7 bases at V and 2 bases at J, with 11 bases between the two ends. The V gene's germline CDR1 is MDHEN and CDR2 SYDVKM. This CDR3 is 13 amino acids long. For the CDR3, the DNA is TGTGCCAGCACGGGGGCAGCCAACACTGAAGCTTTCTTT. Protein sequence: CASTGAANTEAFF.

This chain joins TRBV19 and TRBJ2-5, with 7 bases fitting TRBD2. Looked up from germline, CDR1 is LNHDA and CDR2 is SQIVND (reference sequence). V trimming: 6 bases; J trimming: 5 bases; junction bases outside the gene matches: 9. CDR3 length equals 14 residues. The CDR3 loop is CASSDPSGKETQYF. The CDR3 DNA sequence: TGTGCCAGTAGCGATCCCAGCGGGAAGGAGACCCAGTACTTC.

The chain uses TRBV27 and TRBJ1-5, with D unresolved. The V and J ends lost 0 bases and 1 base respectively, with 10 bases between them. The CDR3 contains 16 residues. CDR1 MNHEY and CDR2 SMNVEV come from the germline V gene (reference sequence). In DNA, the CDR3 is TGTGCCAGCAGTTTATCATTTCGGCAGAGCAATCAGCCCCAGCATTTT. Translated, it gives CASSLSFRQSNQPQHF.

The gene calls are TRBV7-6 and TRBJ2-3; TRBD1 is a possible D gene (7 bases). The germline V gene encodes CDR1 SGHVS and CDR2 FNYEAQ. The CDR3 extends over 15 amino acids. The germline V and J ends were trimmed by 5 bases and 0 bases, with 12 bases remaining between them. CDR3 sequence: CASSPTGRSTDTQYF. In DNA, the CDR3 is TGTGCCAGCAGCCCGACAGGGAGGAGCACAGATACGCAGTATTTT.

This chain links TRBV7-9 with TRBJ2-4; D not certain. The ends were cut back, 4 bases at V and 0 bases at J, with 10 bases in the middle. The CDR3 is made up of 15 amino acids. Germline V gene sequence: CDR1 SEHNR, CDR2 FQNEAQ (reference sequence). The CDR3 loop is CASSSSLGAKNIQYF. The CDR3 DNA reads as TGTGCCAGCAGCTCCTCCCTAGGAGCCAAAAACATTCAGTACTTC.

The rearrangement links TRBV9 to TRBJ2-5; TRBD2 agrees at 8 bases. Per germline, CDR1 SGDLS and CDR2 YYNGEE. Unmatched junction bases numbered 15, after V lost 3 bases and J lost 2 bases. This CDR3 is built from 18 residues. The CDR3 DNA sequence: TGTGCCAGCAGCGGACTCCCGGGGGCTAGCGGGTTACAAGAGACCCAGTACTTC. Protein: CASSGLPGASGLQETQYF.

This sequence joins TRBV10-3 and TRBJ2-3, with D maybe TRBD2 (6 bases). Germline-derived CDR1 and CDR2 are ENHRY and SYGVKD. Trimming cost V 10 bases and J 0 bases, with 14 bases left between them. The CDR3 length is 14 residues. The CDR3 region is CATTGDPSTDTQYF. The CDR3 DNA sequence: TGTGCCACTACGGGGGACCCTAGCACAGATACGCAGTATTTT.

This chain connects TRBV15 to TRBJ2-3; TRBD1 aligns across 7 bases. J was trimmed by 0 bases and V by 2 bases; bases with no gene match: 5. This CDR3 region has 16 residues. Per germline, CDR1 LNHNV and CDR2 YYDKDF (reference sequence). The CDR3 protein is CATSRRGQISTDTQYF. The CDR3 nucleotides are TGTGCCACCAGCAGAAGGGGACAGATAAGCACAGATACGCAGTATTTT.

This chain links TRBV18 with TRBJ2-1; 8 bases align to TRBD1. Germline V lookup: CDR1 KGHSH, CDR2 LQKENI. The CDR3 consists of 15 residues. Trimming cost V 3 bases and J 2 bases; bases outside gene matches: 3. The CDR3 loop is CASSPDRGPYNEQFF. In nucleotides, the CDR3 is TGTGCCAGCTCACCCGACAGGGGTCCCTACAATGAGCAGTTCTTC.

V is TRBV5-4 and J is TRBJ2-7, with D hard to call. The V gene's germline CDR1 is SGHNT and CDR2 YYREEE (reference sequence). The CDR3 spans 13 residues. V was clipped by 4 bases and J by 1 base, with 9 bases between them. Here the CDR3 reads CASSRDTSYEQYF. The CDR3 coding sequence is TGTGCCAGCAGCCGTGACACGTCCTACGAGCAGTACTTC.

This chain links TRBV18 with TRBJ1-1; TRBD1 matches 9 bases. This CDR3 region has 15 residues. Germline V gives CDR1 KGHSH, CDR2 LQKENI. The junction had 7 bases not matched to a gene; V was cut back by 4 bases and J by 4 bases. DNA of the CDR3: TGTGCCAGCTCACTCGGGACAGGGATGGGCACTGAAGCTTTCTTT. Its translation is CASSLGTGMGTEAFF.

This clone was detected only a few times. The chain carries TRBV2 and TRBJ1-1, with 9 bases matching TRBD1. There are 13 residues in the CDR3. After removal of 6 bases from V and 4 bases from J, the junction contained 3 bases not matched to a gene. Germline lookup yields CDR1 SNHLY and CDR2 FYNNEI. CDR3 sequence: CASRGQGVTEAFF. In nucleotides, the CDR3 is TGTGCCAGCAGGGGACAGGGAGTCACTGAAGCTTTCTTT.